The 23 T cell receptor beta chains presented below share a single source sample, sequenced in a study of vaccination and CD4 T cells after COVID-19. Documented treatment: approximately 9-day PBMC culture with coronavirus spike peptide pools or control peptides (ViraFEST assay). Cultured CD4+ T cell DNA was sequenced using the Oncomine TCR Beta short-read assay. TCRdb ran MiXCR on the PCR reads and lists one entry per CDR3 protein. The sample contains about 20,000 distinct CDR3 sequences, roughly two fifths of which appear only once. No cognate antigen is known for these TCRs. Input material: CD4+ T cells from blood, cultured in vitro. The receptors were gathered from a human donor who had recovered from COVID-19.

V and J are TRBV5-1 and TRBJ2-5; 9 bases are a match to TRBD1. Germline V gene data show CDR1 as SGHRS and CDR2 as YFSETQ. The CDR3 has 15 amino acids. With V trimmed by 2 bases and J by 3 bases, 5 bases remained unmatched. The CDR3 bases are TGCGCCAGCAGCTTAACAGGGGGCTGGGAAGAGACCCAGTACTTC. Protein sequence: CASSLTGGWEETQYF.

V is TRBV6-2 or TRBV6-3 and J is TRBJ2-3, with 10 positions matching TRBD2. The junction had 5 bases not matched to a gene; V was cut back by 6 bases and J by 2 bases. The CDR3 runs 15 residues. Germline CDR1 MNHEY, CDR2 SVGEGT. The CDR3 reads CASRGLALITDTQYF. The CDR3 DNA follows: TGTGCCAGCAGGGGACTAGCGCTCATCACAGATACGCAGTATTTT.

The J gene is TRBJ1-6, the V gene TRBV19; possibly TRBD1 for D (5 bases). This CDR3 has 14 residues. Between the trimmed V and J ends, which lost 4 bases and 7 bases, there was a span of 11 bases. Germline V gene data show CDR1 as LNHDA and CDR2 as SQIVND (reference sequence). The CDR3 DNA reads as TGTGCCAGTAGTAGGCAGGGTGACAATTCACCCCTCCACTTT. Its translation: CASSRQGDNSPLHF.

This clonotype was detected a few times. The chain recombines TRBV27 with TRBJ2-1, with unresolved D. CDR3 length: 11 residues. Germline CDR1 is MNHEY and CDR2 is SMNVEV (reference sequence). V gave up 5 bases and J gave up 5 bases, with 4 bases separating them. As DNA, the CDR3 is TGTGCCAGCAGTCGCAACAATGAGCAGTTCTTC. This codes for CASSRNNEQFF.

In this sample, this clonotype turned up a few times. This CDR3 reads CASSHGTSSEQYF. CDR3 DNA: TGTGCCAGCAGTCATGGGACTTCAAGCGAGCAGTACTTC. This rearrangement joins TRBV6-2 or TRBV6-3 to TRBJ2-7; TRBD2 might be the D (6 bases). Trimming took off 5 bases at V and 6 bases at J, with 14 bases between the two ends. Germline assignment: CDR1 MNHEY and CDR2 SVGEGT. The CDR3 sequence is 13 residues long.

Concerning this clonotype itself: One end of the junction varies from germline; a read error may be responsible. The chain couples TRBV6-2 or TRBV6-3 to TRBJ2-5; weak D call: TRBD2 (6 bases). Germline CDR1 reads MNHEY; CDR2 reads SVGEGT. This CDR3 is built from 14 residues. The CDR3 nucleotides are TGTGCCTGCAGAAATCGACTAGAAGTAGAGACCCAGTACTTC. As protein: CACRNRLEVETQYF.

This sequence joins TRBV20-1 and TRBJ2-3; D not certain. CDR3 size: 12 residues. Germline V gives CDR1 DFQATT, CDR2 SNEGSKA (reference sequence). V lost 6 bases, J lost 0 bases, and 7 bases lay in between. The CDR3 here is CSASTSTDTQYF. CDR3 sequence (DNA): TGCAGTGCAAGCACTAGCACAGATACGCAGTATTTT.

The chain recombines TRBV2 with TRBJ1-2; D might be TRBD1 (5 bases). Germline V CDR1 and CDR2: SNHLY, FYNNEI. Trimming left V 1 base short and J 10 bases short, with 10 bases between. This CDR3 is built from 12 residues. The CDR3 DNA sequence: TGTGCCAGCAGTGAAGTAGGGACGGACTACACCTTC. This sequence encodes CASSEVGTDYTF. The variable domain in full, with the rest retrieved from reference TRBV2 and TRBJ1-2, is EPEVTQTPSHQVTQMGQEVILRCVPISNHLYFYWYRQILGQKVEFLVSFYNNEISEKSEIFDDQFSVERPDGSNFTLKIRSTKLEDSAMYFCASSEVGTDYTFGSGTRLTVV.

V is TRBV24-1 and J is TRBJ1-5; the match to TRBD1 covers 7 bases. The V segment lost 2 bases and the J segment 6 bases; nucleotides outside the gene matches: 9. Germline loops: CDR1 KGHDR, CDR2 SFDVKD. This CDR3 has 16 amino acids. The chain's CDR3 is CATSDSQTGPGQPQHF. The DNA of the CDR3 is TGTGCCACCAGTGATTCCCAGACAGGGCCGGGTCAGCCCCAGCATTTT.

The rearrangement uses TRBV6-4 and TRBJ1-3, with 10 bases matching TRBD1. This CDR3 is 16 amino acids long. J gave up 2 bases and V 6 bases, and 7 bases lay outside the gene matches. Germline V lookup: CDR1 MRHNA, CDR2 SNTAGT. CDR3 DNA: TGTGCCAGCAGGGGTAGGACAGGGGGGACTGGAAACACCATATATTTT. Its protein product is CASRGRTGGTGNTIYF.

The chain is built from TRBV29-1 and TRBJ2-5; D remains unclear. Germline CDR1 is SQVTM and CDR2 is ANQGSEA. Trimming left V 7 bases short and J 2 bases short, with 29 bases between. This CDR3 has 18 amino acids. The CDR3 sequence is CSATQMIKSVRRQETQYF. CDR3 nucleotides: TGCAGCGCCACCCAAATGATAAAGTCGGTCCGCAGGCAAGAGACCCAGTACTTC.

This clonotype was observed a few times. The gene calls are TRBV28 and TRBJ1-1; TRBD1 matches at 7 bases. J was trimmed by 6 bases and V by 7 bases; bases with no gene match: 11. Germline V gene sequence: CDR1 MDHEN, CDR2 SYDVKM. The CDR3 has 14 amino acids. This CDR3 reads CASTTRGRIPEAFF. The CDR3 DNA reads TGTGCCAGCACCACAAGGGGGCGGATACCTGAAGCTTTCTTT. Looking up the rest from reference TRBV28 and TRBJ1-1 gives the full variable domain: DVKVTQSSRYLVKRTGEKVFLECVQDMDHENMFWYRQDPGLGLRLIYFSYDVKMKEKGDIPEGYSVSREKKERFSLILESASTNQTSMYLCASTTRGRIPEAFFGQGTRLTVV.

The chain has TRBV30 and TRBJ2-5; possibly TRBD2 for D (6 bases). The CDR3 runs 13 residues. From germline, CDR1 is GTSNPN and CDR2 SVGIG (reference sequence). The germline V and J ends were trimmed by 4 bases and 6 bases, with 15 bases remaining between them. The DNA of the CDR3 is TGTGCCTGGACCCGGGACTCCCCTAAGACCCAGTACTTC. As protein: CAWTRDSPKTQYF.

The CDR3 region is CASGRGYDTDTQYF. CDR3 DNA: TGTGCTAGTGGGCGCGGATATGACACAGATACGCAGTATTTT. V usage is TRBV12-5 and J usage is TRBJ2-3; D ambiguous. This CDR3 is 14 amino acids long. Per the germline V gene, CDR1 is LGHNT and CDR2 is FRNRAP. Trimming removed 6 bases at V and 2 bases at J, with 12 bases between.

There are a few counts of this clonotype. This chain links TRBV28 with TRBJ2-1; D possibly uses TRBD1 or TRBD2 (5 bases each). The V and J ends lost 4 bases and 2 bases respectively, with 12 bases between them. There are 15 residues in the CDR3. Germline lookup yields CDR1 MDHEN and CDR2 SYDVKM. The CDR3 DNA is TGTGCCAGCAGTTCCCGAGGGACGCCCTACAATGAGCAGTTCTTC. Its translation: CASSSRGTPYNEQFF.

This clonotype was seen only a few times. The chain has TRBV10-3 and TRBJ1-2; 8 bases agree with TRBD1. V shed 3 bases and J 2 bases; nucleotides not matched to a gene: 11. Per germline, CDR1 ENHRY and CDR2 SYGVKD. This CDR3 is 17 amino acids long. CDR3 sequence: CAISDYRTGRLNYGYTF. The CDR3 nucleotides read TGTGCCATCAGTGATTACCGGACAGGGCGTCTAAACTATGGCTACACCTTC.

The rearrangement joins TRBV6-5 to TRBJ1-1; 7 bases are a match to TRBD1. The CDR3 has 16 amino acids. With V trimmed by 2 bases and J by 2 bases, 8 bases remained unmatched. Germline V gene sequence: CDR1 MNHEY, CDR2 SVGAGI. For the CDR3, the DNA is TGTGCCAGCAGTTACCGTAGACAGGGCCGTAACACTGAAGCTTTCTTT. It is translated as CASSYRRQGRNTEAFF.

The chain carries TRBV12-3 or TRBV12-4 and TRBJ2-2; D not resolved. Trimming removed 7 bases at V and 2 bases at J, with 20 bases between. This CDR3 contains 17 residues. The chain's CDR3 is CASTLKVGPVNTGELFF. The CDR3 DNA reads TGTGCCAGCACCCTTAAGGTTGGGCCAGTCAACACCGGGGAGCTGTTTTTT.

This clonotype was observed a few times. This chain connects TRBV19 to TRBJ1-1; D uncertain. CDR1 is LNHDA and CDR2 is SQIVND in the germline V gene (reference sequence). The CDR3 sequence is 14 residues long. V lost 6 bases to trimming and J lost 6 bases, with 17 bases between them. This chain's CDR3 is CASRTQRTVSEAFF. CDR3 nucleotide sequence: TGTGCCAGTAGGACACAACGAACAGTCTCTGAAGCTTTCTTT.

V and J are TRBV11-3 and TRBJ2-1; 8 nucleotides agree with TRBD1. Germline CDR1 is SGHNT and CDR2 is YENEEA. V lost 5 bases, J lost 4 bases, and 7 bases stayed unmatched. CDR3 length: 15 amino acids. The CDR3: CASSPKGQAYNEQFF. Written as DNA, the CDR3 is TGTGCCAGCAGCCCAAAGGGACAGGCGTACAATGAGCAGTTCTTC.

CDR3 protein: CASRARTSSSQGVQFF. DNA of the CDR3: TGTGCCAGCAGAGCACGGACTAGCTCCTCTCAGGGGGTGCAGTTCTTC. V usage is TRBV2 and J usage is TRBJ2-1; D may be TRBD2 (8 bases). CDR1 is SNHLY, CDR2 FYNNEI, per germline. The CDR3 length is 16 residues. Trimming stripped 6 bases from V and 12 bases from J, with 27 bases between. Full variable domain (rest looked up from reference TRBV2 and TRBJ2-1): EPEVTQTPSHQVTQMGQEVILRCVPISNHLYFYWYRQILGQKVEFLVSFYNNEISEKSEIFDDQFSVERPDGSNFTLKIRSTKLEDSAMYFCASRARTSSSQGVQFFGPGTRLTVL.

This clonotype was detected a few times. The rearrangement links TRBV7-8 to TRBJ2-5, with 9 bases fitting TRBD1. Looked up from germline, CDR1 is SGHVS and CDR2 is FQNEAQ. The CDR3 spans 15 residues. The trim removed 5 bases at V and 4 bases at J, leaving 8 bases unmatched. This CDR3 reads CASSPMDRGLETQYF. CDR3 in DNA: TGTGCCAGCAGCCCTATGGACAGGGGATTAGAGACCCAGTACTTC.

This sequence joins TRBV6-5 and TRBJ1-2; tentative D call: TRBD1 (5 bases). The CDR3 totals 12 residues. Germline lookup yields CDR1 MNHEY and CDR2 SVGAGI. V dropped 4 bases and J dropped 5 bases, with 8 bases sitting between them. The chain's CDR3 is CASSWDFYGYTF. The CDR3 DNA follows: TGTGCCAGCAGTTGGGACTTTTATGGCTACACCTTC.